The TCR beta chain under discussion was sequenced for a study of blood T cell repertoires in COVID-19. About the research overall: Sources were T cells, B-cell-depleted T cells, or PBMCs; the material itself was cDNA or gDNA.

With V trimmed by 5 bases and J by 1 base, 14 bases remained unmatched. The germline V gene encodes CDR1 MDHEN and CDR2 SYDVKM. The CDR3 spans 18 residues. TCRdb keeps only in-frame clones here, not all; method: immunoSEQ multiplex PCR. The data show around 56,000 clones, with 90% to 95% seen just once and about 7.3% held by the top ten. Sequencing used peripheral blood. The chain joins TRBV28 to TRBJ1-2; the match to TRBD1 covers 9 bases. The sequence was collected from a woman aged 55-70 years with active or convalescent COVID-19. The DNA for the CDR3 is TGTGCCAGCAGTCCTCGGACAGGGGTCACGACGAATAACTATGGCTACACCTTC. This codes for CASSPRTGVTTNNYGYTF.